Shown below are 16 T cell receptor beta chains from a single sample sequenced in a study of human T cells and chemical hapten exposure listed by TCRdb under 2021. Receptor libraries were prepared by RACE. The sequencer was a NextSeq 500. TCRdb itself trimmed the public reads at Q25 with fastp, ran MiXCR and retained productive beta chains. Rows are unified per CDR3 protein, each entry keeping the most common DNA and genes. Across this sample there are 70,000 to 75,000 distinct CDR3 sequences, with around a third seen only once. The top ten clonotypes cover about 9.6% of the sample. The time point label, as the study defines it: patch test 1, 2 weeks after DPC sensitization. This specimen's treatment or condition label, per the study, means: therapeutic diphenylcyclopropenone sensitization with weekly scalp DPC. Source: whole blood, taken in connection with sensitization to the hapten diphenylcyclopropenone (DPC). These receptors were taken from a man aged 40-49 years with alopecia areata. Some clones in this sample may be carry-over from other donors' samples.

This chain uses TRBV20-1 with TRBJ2-7; D possibly corresponds to TRBD1 (6 bases). The germline V gene has CDR1 DFQATT and CDR2 SNEGSKA (reference sequence). V lost 3 bases and J 3 bases, leaving 9 bases between the germline ends. This CDR3 spans 12 amino acids. This CDR3 reads CSARRQVYEQYF. The CDR3 region has the DNA TGCAGTGCTAGGAGACAGGTCTACGAGCAGTACTTC.

The chain combines TRBV2 with TRBJ1-1; unclear D gene. CDR3 length: 11 amino acids. The V gene's germline CDR1 is SNHLY and CDR2 FYNNEI. V lost 6 bases to trimming and J lost 6 bases, with 8 bases between them. The chain's CDR3 is CASRLMAEAFF. CDR3 nucleotides: TGTGCCAGCAGATTAATGGCTGAAGCTTTCTTT. Together with reference TRBV2 and TRBJ1-1, the CDR3 gives the full variable domain: EPEVTQTPSHQVTQMGQEVILRCVPISNHLYFYWYRQILGQKVEFLVSFYNNEISEKSEIFDDQFSVERPDGSNFTLKIRSTKLEDSAMYFCASRLMAEAFFGQGTRLTVV.

The V gene is TRBV4-3, the J gene TRBJ2-1, with no clear D. Germline CDR1 is LGHNA and CDR2 is YSLEER. Trimming left V 0 bases short and J 10 bases short, with 13 bases between. The CDR3 consists of 14 residues. CDR3 loop: CASSQDRTDREQFF. In DNA, the CDR3 is TGCGCCAGCAGCCAAGATCGGACCGATCGCGAGCAGTTCTTC.

A few counts support this clonotype. The rearrangement uses TRBV6-2 or TRBV6-3 and TRBJ2-7; 10 bases are shared with TRBD1. The CDR3 is made up of 16 amino acids. J gave up 2 bases and V 4 bases, and 8 bases lay outside the gene matches. Germline-derived CDR1 and CDR2 are MNHEY and SVGEGT. CDR3 in amino acids: CASSSHRDRGAYEQYF. Written as DNA, the CDR3 is TGTGCCAGCAGTTCGCACCGGGACAGGGGTGCCTACGAGCAGTACTTC.

The chain joins TRBV5-1 to TRBJ2-7; 7 bases are a match to TRBD2. Germline CDR1 reads SGHRS; CDR2 reads YFSETQ. CDR3 length: 15 amino acids. V was clipped by 0 bases and J by 2 bases; unmatched bases: 5. Here the CDR3 reads CASSLERGPTYEQYF. The CDR3, as DNA: TGCGCCAGCAGCTTGGAGCGGGGCCCAACCTACGAGCAGTACTTC.

In its sample, this clonotype was seen a few times. The chain employs TRBV7-6 and TRBJ2-2; TRBD2 matches at 7 bases. CDR1 SGHVS and CDR2 FNYEAQ come from the germline V gene. V trimming: 5 bases; J trimming: 7 bases; junction bases outside the gene matches: 16. The CDR3 runs to 17 residues. This chain's CDR3 is CASSPTVSGGIGGELFF. DNA of the CDR3: TGTGCCAGCAGCCCGACGGTTTCGGGAGGAATCGGCGGGGAGCTGTTTTTT.

The chain joins TRBV6-5 to TRBJ2-5, with 8 positions matching TRBD1. V was pared by 4 bases and J by 2 bases, with 6 bases of the junction left unmatched. In germline, CDR1 is MNHEY, CDR2 SVGAGI. CDR3 length: 15 residues. The CDR3 here is CASSFRTGMQETQYF. DNA of the CDR3: TGTGCCAGCAGTTTCCGGACAGGGATGCAAGAGACCCAGTACTTC.

This chain links TRBV4-3 with TRBJ2-3, with D unclear. CDR3 size: 13 residues. With 2 bases removed from V and 1 base from J, the gap between germline ends came to 4 bases. Germline-derived CDR1 and CDR2 are LGHNA and YSLEER. The CDR3 is CASSQLRTDTQYF. The CDR3 coding sequence is TGCGCCAGCAGCCAACTGCGCACAGATACGCAGTATTTT.

This clonotype was observed a handful of times. This chain uses TRBV3-1 with TRBJ1-1; TRBD1 matches at 8 bases. This CDR3 region has 13 residues. J was trimmed by 5 bases and V by 6 bases; bases with no gene match: 5. From germline, CDR1 is LGHDT and CDR2 YNNKEL (reference sequence). In DNA, the CDR3 is TGTGCCAGCAGGGGTACAGGGGGAACTGAAGCTTTCTTT. It encodes CASRGTGGTEAFF.

The genes are TRBV10-3 and TRBJ2-1; a possible D gene is TRBD1 (6 bases). The V end was cut by 3 bases, the J end by 7 bases, with 16 bases between. CDR1 is ENHRY and CDR2 is SYGVKD in the germline V gene. The CDR3 sequence is 15 residues long. The CDR3 protein is CAISDLGAKGNEQFF. DNA of the CDR3: TGTGCCATCAGTGATCTGGGGGCAAAAGGGAATGAGCAGTTCTTC.

The rearrangement joins TRBV2 to TRBJ2-1; tentative D call: TRBD2 (6 bases). This CDR3 has 16 amino acids. V was pared by 6 bases and J by 3 bases, with 18 bases between. Germline values: CDR1 SNHLY, CDR2 FYNNEI. In DNA, the CDR3 is TGTGCCAGCAGACCCATGACTAGTTTGTTCTACAATGAGCAGTTCTTC. It yields the protein CASRPMTSLFYNEQFF.

This clonotype was seen only a few times. The chain is built from TRBV3-1 and TRBJ2-7; D is uncertain. Germline-derived CDR1 and CDR2 are LGHDT and YNNKEL (reference sequence). Trimming cost V 1 base and J 5 bases, with 6 bases left between them. The CDR3 has 12 residues. CDR3 residues: CASSQVGDEQYF. The CDR3 DNA reads as TGTGCCAGCAGCCAAGTCGGCGACGAGCAGTACTTC.

The rearrangement joins TRBV10-2 to TRBJ1-4; no clear D. Trimming took off 0 bases at V and 8 bases at J, with 7 bases between the two ends. The length of the CDR3 is 13 residues. Germline V gene lookup returns CDR1 WSHSY and CDR2 SAAADI. CDR3 nucleotide sequence: TGCGCCAGCAGTGAGTCGACTCGAGAAAAACTGTTTTTT. The encoded protein is CASSESTREKLFF.

The CDR3 coding sequence is TGTGCCAGCAGTGAAGGGACCGCAACCTACAATGAGCAGTTCTTC. Its protein is CASSEGTATYNEQFF. This rearrangement joins TRBV6-1 to TRBJ2-1; D gene uncertain. Germline lookup yields CDR1 MNHNS and CDR2 SASEGT. Trimming cost V 1 base and J 2 bases, with 9 bases left between them. The CDR3 spans 15 residues.

This chain joins TRBV7-2 and TRBJ2-7; D not certain. V gave up 5 bases and J gave up 2 bases, with 7 bases separating them. CDR3 length equals 12 residues. Germline CDR1 reads SGHTA; CDR2 reads FQGNSA. In DNA, the CDR3 is TGTGCCAGCAGCGCCGGAGCCTACGAGCAGTACTTC. It specifies CASSAGAYEQYF.

This clonotype was counted a few times. The genes are TRBV20-1 and TRBJ2-1, with D possibly being TRBD1 (5 bases). The germline CDR1 and CDR2 sequences are DFQATT and SNEGSKA (reference sequence). V shed 0 bases and J shed 7 bases, with 13 bases lying between them. There are 14 residues in the CDR3. Here the CDR3 reads CSARDGLPGNEQFF. In DNA form, the CDR3 reads TGCAGTGCTAGAGATGGATTGCCAGGGAATGAGCAGTTCTTC.